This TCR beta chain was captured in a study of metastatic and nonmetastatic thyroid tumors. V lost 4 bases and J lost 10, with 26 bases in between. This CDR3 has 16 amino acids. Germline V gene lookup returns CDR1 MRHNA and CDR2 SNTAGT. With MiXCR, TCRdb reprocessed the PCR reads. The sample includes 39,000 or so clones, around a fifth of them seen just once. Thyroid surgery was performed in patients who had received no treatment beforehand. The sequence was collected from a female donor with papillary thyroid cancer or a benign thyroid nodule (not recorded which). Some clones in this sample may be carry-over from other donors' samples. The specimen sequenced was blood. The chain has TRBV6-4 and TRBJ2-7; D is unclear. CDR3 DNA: TGTGCCAGCAGTGGAAGTTGGGGTCCACCCCGGTGGGATCAGTACTTC. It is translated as CASSGSWGPPRWDQYF.